This T cell receptor beta chain was obtained from a study of CD8 T cells in ankylosing spondylitis. TCRdb reprocessed the 5' RACE reads via MiXCR and lists one record per CDR3 protein. The repertoire has 350,000 to 450,000 distinct CDR3 sequences, approximately 20% of them found once; the top ten carry under 15%. Sequenced material: blood, either unsorted or a sorted T cell fraction (not recorded which). This receptor was identified in a male donor with ankylosing spondylitis or in good health (not recorded which).

The CDR3 DNA sequence: TGTGCCAGCAGCTTAGTTTCAGGGAGGTACCACGAGCAGTACTTC. It encodes CASSLVSGRYHEQYF. The chain links TRBV7-2 to TRBJ2-7; D is perhaps TRBD2 (6 bases). The CDR3 runs to 15 residues. V was shortened by 1 base and J by 5 bases, with 15 bases between the two germline ends. Germline lookup yields CDR1 SGHTA and CDR2 FQGNSA.